This note documents a single TCR beta chain sequence. Its specificity is unknown. These data originate in a study of T cell responses to AZD1222 COVID-19 vaccine. Overall study results and limits: The study sampled repertoires only after the peak T cell response.

The V gene lost 0 bases and the J gene lost 1 base, with 10 bases spanning the gap. Germline V gene data show CDR1 as SGHTS and CDR2 as YDEGEE. The CDR3 totals 15 residues. Libraries were prepared by immunoSEQ multiplex PCR; TCRdb keeps only in-frame clonotypes and omits some of them. The table shows approximately 110,000 clones, with about 92% occurring only once. The receptor was isolated from an adult who received the AZD1222 COVID-19 vaccine. The chain combines TRBV5-8 with TRBJ1-1; the D is unclear. The material sequenced was peripheral blood, taken 28 days after the second AZD1222 dose. For the CDR3, the DNA is TGTGCCAGCAGCTTGGGTCCGACGGGGAACACTGAAGCTTTCTTT. Translated: CASSLGPTGNTEAFF.